A selection of T cell receptor beta chains follows, all from one sample in a study of blood T cell repertoires in COVID-19. Clones were sequenced by immunoSEQ multiplex PCR, and TCRdb holds only the in-frame ones, with some missing. The sample has 350,000 to 400,000 clones, roughly nine tenths seen once. Sequencing was carried out using PBMCs or T cells enriched from blood (not recorded which). These receptors all come from a man aged 18 to 35 who had recovered from COVID-19. CDR3s leave out the opening cysteine and the closing phenylalanine or tryptophan.

>TRBV13|13|TRBJ1-2
ASSFRDRGPGGYT
>TRBV18|12|TRBJ2-5
ASSPLEIQETQY
>TRBV6-5|13|TRBJ2-3
ASTRLAGSTDTQY
>TRBV19|12|TRBJ2-7
ASSMRSYPYEQY
>TRBV7-3|15|TRBJ2-4
ASSLDGQTLAKNIQY
>TRBV29-1|14|TRBJ2-6
SVEDSRVSGANVLT
>TRBV9|13|TRBJ1-6
ASSVAGTGDSPLH
>TRBV4-1|14|TRBJ1-4
ASSQEVQQGARKLF
>TRBV7-2|14|TRBJ2-1
ASSPSGRGSYNEQF
>TRBV6-5|14|TRBJ1-5
ASSYSSPVTGQPQH
>TRBV10-3|10|TRBJ1-2
AISEQGYGYT
>TRBV15|11|TRBJ2-3
ATSPKEHGTQY
>TRBV19|14|TRBJ1-1
ASNVGAGRMNTEAF
>TRBV7-3|10|TRBJ1-1
ASSQINTEAF
>TRBV28|12|TRBJ2-7
ASTPPGQLYEQY
>TRBV3-1/TRBV3-2|12|TRBJ1-6
ASSQDLRFSPLH
>TRBV5-1|13|TRBJ2-1
ASSGGLAEDNEQF
>TRBV6-2/TRBV6-3|12|TRBJ1-1
ASSVTGDNTEAF
>TRBV19|12|TRBJ1-2
ASRPPRANYGYT
>TRBV9|11|TRBJ1-5
ASGMGVDQPQH
>TRBV13|12|TRBJ2-7
ASSTRDISYEQY
>TRBV7-2|14|TRBJ2-7
ASSPPGGRVRGEQY
>TRBV5-1|12|TRBJ2-2
ASASGGATGELF
>TRBV7-8|12|TRBJ1-6
ASSSPEGDSPLH
>TRBV28|11|TRBJ1-4
ASSLPGGGRSF
>TRBV11-2|13|TRBJ2-7
ASSLVGREQDEQY
>TRBV19|13|TRBJ1-1
ASSSLLPGYTEAF
>TRBV4-3|11|TRBJ1-2
ASSQDWGDGYT
>TRBV25-1|15|TRBJ1-2
ASSDLGTTTATYGYT
>TRBV3-1/TRBV3-2|12|TRBJ1-1
ASSQVGQGASAF
>TRBV7-9|16|TRBJ2-2
ASSLGLLGARDTGELF
>TRBV7-3|11|TRBJ2-1
ASSLTVQDEQF
>TRBV9|14|TRBJ2-1
ASSVGAGESYNEQF
>TRBV7-8|12|TRBJ1-5
ASSLIQGNQPQH
>TRBV19|11|TRBJ1-5
ASTSGSNQPQH
>TRBV28|14|TRBJ2-7
ASRISGRAVPYEQY
>TRBV24-1|14|TRBJ2-3
ATSEADRGGTDTQY
>TRBV19|13|TRBJ2-7
ASSIRGTSEYEQY
>TRBV27|11|TRBJ1-2
ASKPTGGYGYT
>TRBV21-1|20|TRBJ2-6
ASSPGGADLKYTDSGANVLT
>TRBV10-3|12|TRBJ2-7
AISDRTSGSEQY
>TRBV7-3|12|TRBJ2-6
ASSPIAGANVLT
>TRBV5-4|11|TRBJ2-2
ASRITGTGELF
>TRBV19|14|TRBJ2-3
ASSIQTSGGLDTQY
>TRBV11-3|11|TRBJ1-6
ASSLIEGSPLH